This T cell receptor (beta chain) is from a study of OX40 agonist ivuxolimab in advanced cancers. A remark on this clone: The target antigen is unknown.

Sequenced by immunoSEQ multiplex PCR; TCRdb stores in-frame clones only, minus some. This sample has under 40,000 clones, with approximately 89% found just once. Study outcomes and limitations: On average, CD8+ T cells showed a greater number of expanded clones than CD4+. Certain nonresponding patients likewise had low normalized T-cell clonal expansion.

Germline assignment: CDR1 SGHVS and CDR2 FNYEAQ. The ends were cut back, 5 bases at V and 2 bases at J, with 12 bases in the middle. This CDR3 has 15 amino acids. Material: CD4+ or CD8+ T cells sorted from blood, obtained in a trial of the OX40 agonist ivuxolimab. The chain uses TRBV7-6 and TRBJ2-2, with no clear D. The origin of this receptor is an adult with an advanced solid tumor such as melanoma, head and neck, liver or kidney cancer. CDR3 region: CASSPEVPNTGELFF. CDR3 DNA: TGTGCCAGCAGCCCCGAGGTACCCAACACCGGGGAGCTGTTTTTT.